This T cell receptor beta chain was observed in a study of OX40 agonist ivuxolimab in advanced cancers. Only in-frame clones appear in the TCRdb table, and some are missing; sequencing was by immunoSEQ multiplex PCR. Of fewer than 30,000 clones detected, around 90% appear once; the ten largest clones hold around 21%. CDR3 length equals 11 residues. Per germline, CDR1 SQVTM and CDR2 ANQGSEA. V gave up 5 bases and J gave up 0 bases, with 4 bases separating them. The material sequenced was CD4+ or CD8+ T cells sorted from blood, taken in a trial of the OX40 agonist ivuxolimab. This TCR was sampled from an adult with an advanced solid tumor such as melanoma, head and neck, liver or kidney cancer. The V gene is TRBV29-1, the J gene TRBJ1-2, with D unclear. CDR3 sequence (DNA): TGCAGCGTTTACACTAACTATGGCTACACCTTC. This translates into CSVYTNYGYTF.